The entry that follows covers one TCR beta chain sequence. V was clipped by 0 bases and J by 9 bases, with 15 bases between them. Germline V gene lookup returns CDR1 GTSNPN and CDR2 SVGIG (reference sequence). CDR3 length: 13 residues. The sample comes from a study of blood T cell repertoires in COVID-19. At the level of the study: The origin of the acute and convalescent COVID-19 samples was the United States, Italy and Spain. PBMCs, B-cell-depleted T cells, or T cells provided the cDNA or gDNA that made up the material.

In the authors' workflow: Amplification with reference gene primers provided the estimates of nucleated cell counts. The data were produced by immunoSEQ multiplex PCR, yet TCRdb's version contains in-frame clones alone and is incomplete. For V, J and clone size, that table is used; D and trimming come from the DNA. The data contain around 100,000 clones, around 87% of them singletons. The origin of this receptor is a human donor with acute or convalescent COVID-19. The donor label of this sample is uncertain. The rearrangement joins TRBV30 to TRBJ2-7; tentatively, D is TRBD2 (5 bases). Material for sequencing was peripheral blood. CDR3: CAWSVRVGEGQYF. The CDR3 DNA reads TGTGCCTGGAGTGTACGAGTGGGAGAGGGGCAGTACTTC.